This is a list of T cell receptor beta chains from one sample in a study of shared clonotypes between healthy human individuals. The method was immunoSEQ multiplex PCR; TCRdb's version includes in-frame clones alone and lacks a portion of them. In the table there are 2.5 million or so clones, about 92% of which are singletons. The sample taken for sequencing was naive CD4+ T cells sorted from blood. These receptors all come from a man between 18 and 35 years old in good health. CDR3s include the opening cysteine and the closing phenylalanine or tryptophan. Fields, in order: V gene, D gene, J gene, clone size, CDR3 protein. The D gene is left open where the match is weak. The listing skips clone size in some rows; elsewhere it reads once, few, many or a size class.

TRBV9	.	TRBJ2-3	.	CASSLTRDGTDTQYF
TRBV27	.	TRBJ2-5	.	CASRENRDRRRETQYF
TRBV7-2	TRBD1	TRBJ1-5	.	CASSRQGNQPQHF
TRBV2	.	TRBJ1-2	.	CASRGDSNYGYTF
TRBV11-2	.	TRBJ2-1	.	CASSVTGSPYNEQFF
TRBV10-3	TRBD1	TRBJ2-1	.	CAIRRTGGNEQFF
TRBV4-1	.	TRBJ1-2	.	CASSPRVYPDGYTF
TRBV19	.	TRBJ2-3	.	CASSYEGRDTQYF
TRBV27	TRBD2	TRBJ2-4	.	CASSSTRGSMWISLDQNIQYF
TRBV2	TRBD2	TRBJ2-3	once	CASSEGLAGVTDTQYF
TRBV7-9	TRBD2	TRBJ2-3	.	CASSLGGTASTDTQYF
TRBV6-5	.	TRBJ2-7	.	CASSYSAVSYEQYF
TRBV9	.	TRBJ2-2	.	CASSVDLGTGELFF
TRBV15	TRBD2	TRBJ2-1	.	CATSRDSKTGTSAHNEQFF
TRBV9	.	TRBJ2-5	.	CASSPGGGDMKTQYF
TRBV5-1	.	TRBJ1-1	once	CASSLAGGYTEAFF
TRBV6-1	.	TRBJ1-2	.	CASSDTGTLNRYGYTF
TRBV7-9	TRBD1	TRBJ1-1	.	CASSFEGAYTEAFF
TRBV27	.	TRBJ2-5	once	CATSGGGLGETQYF
TRBV6-1	.	TRBJ2-7	.	CASTPGQSAYEQYF
TRBV27	.	TRBJ1-3	.	CASSPIGQNSGNTIYF
TRBV11-3	.	TRBJ2-3	.	CASSLDRSDTQYF
TRBV28	.	TRBJ1-3	.	CASSLAFSGNTIYF
TRBV30	TRBD2	TRBJ2-1	once	CAWSWGGMDEQFF
TRBV4-1	TRBD1	TRBJ2-2	.	CASSQDGRTGNTGELFF
TRBV6-1	TRBD1	TRBJ2-1	.	CASSVKGTGDTNEQFF
TRBV9	.	TRBJ2-5	.	CASSGPMRETQYF
TRBV28	TRBD2	TRBJ2-1	.	CASSSGTSGTRDNEQFF
TRBV11-1	.	TRBJ2-1	.	CASSLVSRTVERNEQFF
TRBV18	.	TRBJ2-7	.	CASSGGEGAYEQYF
TRBV6-6	TRBD1	TRBJ1-5	once	CASSYRTGHQPQHF
TRBV6-6	.	TRBJ1-4	.	CASSYMDGEKLFF
TRBV7-7	.	TRBJ2-1	.	CASSVGSISYNEQFF
TRBV7-6	.	TRBJ2-7	.	CASSPFSQNTIYEQYF
TRBV18	.	TRBJ1-5	.	CASSPRQSSNQPQHF
TRBV28	TRBD1	TRBJ1-5	.	CASSFRQGGHQPQHF
TRBV14	TRBD2	TRBJ2-3	.	CASSPRLADSTDTQYF
TRBV30	TRBD1	.	.	CAWSGPETGGTYEQYF
TRBV9	.	TRBJ1-6	.	CATSRGEVGSPLHF
TRBV19	TRBD1	TRBJ1-1	.	CASSNVQGAGFTEAFF
TRBV2	TRBD1	TRBJ2-5	.	CASSAVGQGGETQYF
TRBV14	TRBD1	TRBJ1-1	few	CASSRVDRENTEAFF
TRBV28	.	TRBJ2-2	.	CASSLGGPGTGELFF
TRBV6-1	.	TRBJ1-5	.	CASSAHVSNQPQHF
TRBV15	.	TRBJ2-7	.	CATSRRGQEQYF